This T cell receptor beta chain was captured by sequencing in a study of blood T cell repertoires in COVID-19. This clone was detected only a few times. Per germline, CDR1 SGDLS and CDR2 YYNGEE. V shed 0 bases and J 0 bases; nucleotides not matched to a gene: 1. The CDR3 runs to 16 residues. Study processing details: From reference gene primer amplification, estimates of nucleated cell counts were derived. Produced via immunoSEQ multiplex PCR; TCRdb's table is partial and in-frame only. D and trimming were read from the DNA, whereas the V and J calls and clone size are those reported in that table. The table shows roughly 300,000 clones, with 83% occurring only once.

This TCR was sampled from a woman aged 50 to 65 who had recovered from COVID-19. The sequenced sample was peripheral blood. The chain recombines TRBV9 with TRBJ2-1, with 9 nucleotides matching TRBD1. CDR3 coding DNA: TGTGCCAGCAGCGTAGGGACAGGGGCCTCCTACAATGAGCAGTTCTTC. Translating gives CASSVGTGASYNEQFF.